This T cell receptor (beta chain) originates from a study of tumor-infiltrating lymphocytes in localized non-small cell lung cancer. Study information: Each patient gave resected tumor and non-adjacent uninvolved lung tissue. Study-wide findings and caveats: Available tissue quantity limited TCR sequencing to a patient subset.

Clones were sequenced by immunoSEQ multiplex PCR, and TCRdb holds only the in-frame ones, with some missing. The sample carries roughly 6,400 clones, 60% to 80% recorded once. This clone turned up a few times. No antigen is known for it. Sequenced sample: uninvolved lung tissue not adjacent to the tumor. This TCR was recovered from a human donor with non-small cell lung cancer.

The CDR3 DNA follows: TGTGCCTGGATCTCGGGGGGCGCATCCACTGAAGCTTTCTTT. This translates into CAWISGGASTEAFF. The V call is TRBV30, the J call TRBJ1-1, with D perhaps TRBD1 (6 bases). The length of the CDR3 is 14 residues. The germline V gene has CDR1 GTSNPN and CDR2 SVGIG (reference sequence). V lost 4 bases to trimming and J lost 4 bases, with 16 bases between them.